One T cell receptor (beta chain) is described in this entry. Antigen unknown. In the PCR, 60 Vbeta and 13 Jbeta primers were used. Sequenced by immunoSEQ multiplex PCR; TCRdb stores in-frame clones only, minus some. The listing contains 150,000 to 200,000 clones. V dropped 4 bases and J dropped 3 bases, with 6 bases sitting between them. CDR1 is MNHEY and CDR2 is SVGAGI in the germline V gene. CDR3 length: 12 amino acids. The data belong to a study of cytomegalovirus exposure and HLA in healthy donors. Study-wide results and caveats: Sequences of the TCR beta chain were said to predict the HLA-A and HLA-B alleles of most subjects accurately.

The sequencing input was PBMCs. This sequence joins TRBV6-5 and TRBJ1-1, with D maybe TRBD1 (5 bases). This TCR came from a woman aged 18-29 years in good health and CMV-seropositive. Here the CDR3 DNA reads TGTGCCAGCAGTTCAGGGTACACTGAAGCTTTCTTT. Encoded protein: CASSSGYTEAFF.